This T cell receptor beta chain came from a study of T cell responses to AZD1222 COVID-19 vaccine. Study-wide results and limits: Spike was spanned by vaccine-associated CD4 TCRs, which were dominant at 160-218 and 743-854. Seropositive AZD1222 recipients at baseline numbered only 6 or 7. It should be noted that donors were predominantly white British and more often female, and clonal diversity was possibly underestimated.

Clones were sequenced by immunoSEQ multiplex PCR, and TCRdb holds only the in-frame ones, with some missing. The repertoire holds around 150,000 clones, with 94% as singletons. A word on this clone: Antigen: not known.

The sample in question was peripheral blood, obtained on day 0 of AZD1222 vaccination. This clonotype was sampled from an adult in good health.

The CDR3 loop reads CASSPREGGAEAFF. CDR3 in DNA: TGTGCCAGCAGCCCAAGAGAGGGGGGCGCTGAAGCTTTCTTT. The chain couples TRBV3-1 (or the pseudogene TRBV3-2) to TRBJ1-1, with D tentatively TRBD1 (6 bases). The V and J ends lost 4 bases and 6 bases respectively, with 15 bases between them. Per the germline V gene, CDR1 is LGHDT and CDR2 is YNNKEL (reference sequence). CDR3 length equals 14 residues.